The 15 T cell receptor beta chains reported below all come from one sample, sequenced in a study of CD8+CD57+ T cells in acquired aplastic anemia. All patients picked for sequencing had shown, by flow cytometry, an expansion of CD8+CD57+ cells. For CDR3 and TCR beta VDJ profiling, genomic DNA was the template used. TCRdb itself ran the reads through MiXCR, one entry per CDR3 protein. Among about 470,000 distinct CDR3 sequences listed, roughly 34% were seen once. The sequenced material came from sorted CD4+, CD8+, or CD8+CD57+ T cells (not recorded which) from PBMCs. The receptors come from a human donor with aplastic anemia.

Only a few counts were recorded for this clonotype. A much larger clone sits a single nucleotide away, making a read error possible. The CDR3 DNA is TGTCCCAGCAGCCAAACAGCGCTGGGCTATGGCTACACCTTC. This codes for CPSSQTALGYGYTF. The chain carries TRBV7-2 and TRBJ1-2; D is uncertain. The germline gives CDR1 SGHTA, CDR2 FQGNSA. This CDR3 has 14 amino acids.

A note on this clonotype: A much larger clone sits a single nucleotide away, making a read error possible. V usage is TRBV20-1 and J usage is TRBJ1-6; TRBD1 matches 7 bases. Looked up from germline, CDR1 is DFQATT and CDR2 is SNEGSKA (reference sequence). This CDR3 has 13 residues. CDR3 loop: CSAMRDSNSPLRF. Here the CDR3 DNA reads TGCAGTGCTATGCGGGACAGTAATTCACCCCTCCGCTTT.

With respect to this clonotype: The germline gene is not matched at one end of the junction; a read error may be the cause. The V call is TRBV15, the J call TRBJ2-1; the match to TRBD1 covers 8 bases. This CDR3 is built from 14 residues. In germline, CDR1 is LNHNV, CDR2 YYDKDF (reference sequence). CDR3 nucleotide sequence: TGTGCCACCAGCAGAGTACAGGGGGTTGGTGAGCGGTTCTTC. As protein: CATSRVQGVGERFF.

The DNA of the CDR3 is TGTGCCAGCACGACGTTGAACAATGAGCAGTTCTTC. Translated: CASTTLNNEQFF. This chain connects TRBV6-1 to TRBJ2-1, with unresolved D. This CDR3 has 12 residues. Per germline, CDR1 MNHNS and CDR2 SASEGT. The ends were cut back, 7 bases at V and 5 bases at J, with 9 bases in the middle.

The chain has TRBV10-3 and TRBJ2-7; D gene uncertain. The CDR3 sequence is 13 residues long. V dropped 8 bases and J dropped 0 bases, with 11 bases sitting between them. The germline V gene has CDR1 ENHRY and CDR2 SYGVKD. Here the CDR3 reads CAIAGVGSYEQYF. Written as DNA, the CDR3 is TGTGCCATCGCCGGTGTAGGCTCCTACGAGCAGTACTTC.

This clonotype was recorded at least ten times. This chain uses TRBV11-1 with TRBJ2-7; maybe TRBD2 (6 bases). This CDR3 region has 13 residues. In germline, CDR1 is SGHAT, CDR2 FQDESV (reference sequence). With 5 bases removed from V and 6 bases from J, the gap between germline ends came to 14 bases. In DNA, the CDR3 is TGTGCCAGCAGCAAAGCGGGTTTCGCCGAGCAGTACTTC. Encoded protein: CASSKAGFAEQYF.

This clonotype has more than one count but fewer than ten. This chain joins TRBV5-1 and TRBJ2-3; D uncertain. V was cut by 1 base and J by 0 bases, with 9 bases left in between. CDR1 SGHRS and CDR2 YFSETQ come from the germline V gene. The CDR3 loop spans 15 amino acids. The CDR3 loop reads CASSLLGSSTDTQYF. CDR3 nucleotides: TGCGCCAGCAGCTTGTTAGGTTCTAGCACAGATACGCAGTATTTT.

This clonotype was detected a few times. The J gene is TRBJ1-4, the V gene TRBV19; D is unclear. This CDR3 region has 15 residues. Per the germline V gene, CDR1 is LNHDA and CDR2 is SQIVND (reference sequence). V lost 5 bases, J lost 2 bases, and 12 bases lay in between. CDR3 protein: CASSGPGTTNEKLFF. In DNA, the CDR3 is TGTGCCAGTAGTGGTCCCGGTACGACTAATGAAAAACTGTTTTTT.

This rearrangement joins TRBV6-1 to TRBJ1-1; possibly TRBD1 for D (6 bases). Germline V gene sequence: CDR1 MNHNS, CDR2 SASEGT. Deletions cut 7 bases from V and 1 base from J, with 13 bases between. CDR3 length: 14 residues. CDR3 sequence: CASNPDRPNTEAFF. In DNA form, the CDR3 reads TGTGCCAGCAACCCGGACAGACCGAACACTGAAGCTTTCTTT.

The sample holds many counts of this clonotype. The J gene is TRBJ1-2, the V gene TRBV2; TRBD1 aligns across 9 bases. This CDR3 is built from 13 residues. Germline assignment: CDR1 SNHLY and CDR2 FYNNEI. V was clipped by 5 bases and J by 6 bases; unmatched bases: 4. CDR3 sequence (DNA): TGTGCCAGCAGTCAACAGGGGGCAGATGGCTACACCTTC. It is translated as CASSQQGADGYTF.

In DNA, the CDR3 is TGTGCCAGCAGCTTACAGGGGCGGGGGAAGGGGGATACGCAGTATTTT. Translation gives CASSLQGRGKGDTQYF. The chain couples TRBV7-8 to TRBJ2-3; tentative D call: TRBD2 (7 bases). V was clipped by 2 bases and J by 6 bases, with 18 bases between them. Per the germline V gene, CDR1 is SGHVS and CDR2 is FQNEAQ. The CDR3 sequence is 16 residues long.

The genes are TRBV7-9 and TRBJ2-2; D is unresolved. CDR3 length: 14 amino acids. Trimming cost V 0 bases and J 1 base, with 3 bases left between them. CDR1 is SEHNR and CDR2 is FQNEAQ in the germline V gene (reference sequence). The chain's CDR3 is CASSLAGNTGELFF. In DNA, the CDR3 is TGTGCCAGCAGCTTAGCTGGGAACACCGGGGAGCTGTTTTTT.

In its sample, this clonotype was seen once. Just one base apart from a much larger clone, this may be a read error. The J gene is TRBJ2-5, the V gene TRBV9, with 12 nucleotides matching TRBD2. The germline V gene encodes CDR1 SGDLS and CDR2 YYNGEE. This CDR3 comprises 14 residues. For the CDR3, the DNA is TGTACCAGCAGCGTAGGGACTAGCGGGGAGACCCAGTACTTC. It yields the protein CTSSVGTSGETQYF.

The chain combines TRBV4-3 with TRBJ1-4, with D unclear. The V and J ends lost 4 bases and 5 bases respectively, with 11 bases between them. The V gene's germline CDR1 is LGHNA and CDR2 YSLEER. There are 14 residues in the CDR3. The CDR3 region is CASSLSRVNEKLFF. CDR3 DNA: TGCGCCAGCAGCCTCTCACGGGTAAATGAAAAACTGTTTTTT.

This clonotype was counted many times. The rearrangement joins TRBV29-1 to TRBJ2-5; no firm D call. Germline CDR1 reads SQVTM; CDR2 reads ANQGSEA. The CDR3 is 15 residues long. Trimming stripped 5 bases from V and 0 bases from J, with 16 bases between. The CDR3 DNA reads TGCAGCGTTTTTAATGGGTTGGGGTACCAAGAGACCCAGTACTTC. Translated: CSVFNGLGYQETQYF.